This entry concerns a single TCR beta chain. Its antigen is unknown. No quality values exist for individual bases; no much larger clone is one base distant. The data are from a study of shared clonotypes between healthy human individuals (dated by TCRdb to 2018 to 2021). Looking at the study overall: A couple of women and three men aged 18 to 49 years were included in the cohort. For each donor, CD4 naive and CD4 memory were each given three plates, CD8 naive was given two plates, and CD8 memory was given one plate. To estimate repertoire size and how much clonotypes are shared between individuals, the study performed deep sequencing of blood TCR repertoires from about 5 healthy adults. To increase sequencing depth and limit assay-specific biases, different laboratories used diverse techniques to prepare libraries and sequence TCR repertoires. Per donor, leukapheresis produced somewhere between about 0.8 and 9.5 billion PBMCs.

Donors were healthy HIV-negative adults with no recently reported acute infections or vaccinations. Only Caucasian adults living in Nashville, Tennessee, USA were represented among the donors. CD4+ T cells were enriched by magnetic negative selection, after which naive cells were positively selected on CD45RA and the negative fraction was taken as the memory subset. Blood was collected by leukapheresis, and PBMCs were isolated by Ficoll-Histopaque density gradient centrifugation and then cryopreserved in liquid nitrogen vapor phase. Analytical flow cytometry was used to check the purity and quantity of every magnetically sorted T cell population. Genomic DNA was isolated from every sorted fraction and measured by UV absorbance on a Nanodrop 2000c. From its cysteine to its phenylalanine, the CDR3 spans 16 amino acids. CDR3 DNA only is kept here, 48 bases in frame from base 1. For CDR1 and CDR2, the germline V gene lists MNHNS and SASEGT. The trim is 1 base for V and 5 bases for J, with a gap of 17 bases between the germline ends.

The paper's findings and limits, for the study overall: Higher generation probabilities were observed for clonotypes shared by all four sorted-subset donors than for non-shared clonotypes. Sharing across several donors was observed for around 5% of naive CD4, 3% to 3.5% of naive CD8, 2% to 2.5% of memory CD4, and roughly 0.4% of memory CD8 clonotypes. The genetic and exposure-history diversity represented was limited by the small number of donors. Based on pairwise subsampling, the degree of clonotype sharing among donors was expected to be affected by sequencing depth. Larger estimated clonotype richness was generally found for naive subsets than for memory subsets. Incomplete sequencing was indicated by rarefaction of sorted-subset datasets, despite the large sequencing depth. Only blood was sampled, and tissue TCR repertoires likely differ from those in blood.

Using the deep immunoSEQ assay, TCR CDR3 regions were amplified from genomic DNA by multiplex PCR. For each cell subset, the extracted genomic DNA was distributed evenly across all wells of several immunoSEQ 96-well plates, and each plate served as one replicate. For sorted subsets, each replicate PCR was loaded with 200 to 250 ng genomic DNA, equivalent to approximately 33,000 T cell genomes. Purified libraries were quantified with a Qubit 3.0 fluorometer, sized on a Bioanalyzer 2100, and re-quantified with the KAPA Library Quantification kit. Every immunoSEQ 96-well plate was sequenced on a separate single-read 150-cycle Illumina NextSeq 550 flow cell. The published analysis was carried out like this. Because the immunoSEQ output held only junctional sequences and lacked quality scores, the filtering could not match the filtering applied to full-length reads. Sequences were annotated with PyIR, a Python wrapper for IgBLAST v1.9, and V/J genes and CDR3 were assigned using IMGT germline references. Any read was removed if the V/J assignment was weak (E-value above 1e-6), the CDR3 was missing, or the read contained stop codons, out-of-frame junctions, or ambiguous translated residues. V3J clonotypes were defined as sequences sharing an identical inferred V gene, J gene, and CDR3 amino acid sequence. Percentage overlap between repertoires was calculated by dividing the number of shared unique clonotypes by the size of the smaller repertoire. Richness of each repertoire was evaluated using RTK rarefaction, the Chao1 estimator, and Recon v2.1 estimates of unobserved clonotypes. Generation probabilities for all TCRbeta clonotypes obtained by the gDNA method from a handful of donors were computed using OLGA. As stored in TCRdb, this immuneACCESS dataset retains in-frame rearrangements with V and J assigned. A fraction of the clones does not appear; measured against another copy, unresolved V genes explain less than half of the discrepancy, and the remainder lacks a known reason. V, J and clone size are taken as reported in that table, and D and trimming were inferred from the DNA itself. The sample has 950,000 to 1,200,000 clones on record, 70% to 85% of them singletons. The biggest ten clones account for 0.89% of the sample.

The V gene is TRBV6-1 and the J gene is TRBJ2-5; TRBD2 is a weak D gene call, 5 bases matching. The sequence derives from a man in his late teens or twenties in good health. Some clones in this sample may be carry-over from other donors' samples. The sample was memory CD4+ T cells from PBMCs. The intended sense of this specimen's cell subset or site label: CD45RA-negative fraction. The sequenced DNA is TGTGCCAGCAGTGAAGGGTCCCGCGCCTGGAGGGAGACCCAGTACTTC. The encoded protein is CASSEGSRAWRETQYF.